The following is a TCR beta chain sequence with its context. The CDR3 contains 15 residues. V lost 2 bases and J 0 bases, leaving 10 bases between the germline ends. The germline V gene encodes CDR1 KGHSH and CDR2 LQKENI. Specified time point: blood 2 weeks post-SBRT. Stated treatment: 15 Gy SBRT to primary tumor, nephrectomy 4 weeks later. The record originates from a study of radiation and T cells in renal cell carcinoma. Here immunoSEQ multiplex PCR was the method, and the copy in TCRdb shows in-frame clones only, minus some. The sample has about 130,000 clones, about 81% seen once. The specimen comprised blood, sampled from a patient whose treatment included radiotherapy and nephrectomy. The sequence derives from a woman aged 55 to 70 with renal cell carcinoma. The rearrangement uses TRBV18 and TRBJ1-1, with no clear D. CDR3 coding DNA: TGTGCCAGCTCACCAAGAGACGGCATGAACACTGAAGCTTTCTTT. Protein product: CASSPRDGMNTEAFF.